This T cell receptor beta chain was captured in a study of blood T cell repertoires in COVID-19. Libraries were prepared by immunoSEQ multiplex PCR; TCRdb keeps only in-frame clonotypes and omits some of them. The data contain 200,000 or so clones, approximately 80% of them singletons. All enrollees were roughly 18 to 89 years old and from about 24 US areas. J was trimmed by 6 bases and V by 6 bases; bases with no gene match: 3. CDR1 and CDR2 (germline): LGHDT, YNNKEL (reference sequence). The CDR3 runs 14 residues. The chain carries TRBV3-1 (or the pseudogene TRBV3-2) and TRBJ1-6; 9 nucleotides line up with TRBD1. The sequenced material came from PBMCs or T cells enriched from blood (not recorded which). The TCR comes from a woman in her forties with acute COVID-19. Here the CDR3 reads CASSPQGANSPLHF. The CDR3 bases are TGTGCCAGCAGTCCACAGGGGGCTAATTCACCCCTCCACTTT.